Following are 2 T cell receptor beta chains from one sample sequenced in a study of blood T cell repertoires in COVID-19. Method: immunoSEQ multiplex PCR; TCRdb's copy keeps in-frame clones and lacks some. The sample holds around 60,000 clones, around nine tenths seen once. The specimen was peripheral blood. The source is a man aged 70-80 years with acute or convalescent COVID-19.

V usage is TRBV28 and J usage is TRBJ1-2, with 7 nucleotides matching TRBD1. This CDR3 has 13 amino acids. V was pared by 3 bases and J by 5 bases, with 3 bases of the junction left unmatched. Germline-derived CDR1 and CDR2 are MDHEN and SYDVKM. The CDR3 reads CASSFATGYGYTF. As DNA, the CDR3 is TGTGCCAGCAGTTTCGCGACAGGGTATGGCTACACCTTC.

This clone was picked up one time. The V and J genes are TRBV5-1 and TRBJ2-1; the D is unclear. Germline V gene sequence: CDR1 SGHRS, CDR2 YFSETQ. The CDR3 extends over 14 amino acids. The ends were cut back, 0 bases at V and 6 bases at J, with 10 bases in the middle. The DNA of the CDR3 is TGCGCCAGCAGCTTGGTCGGTTCAGGCAATGAGCAGTTCTTC. As protein: CASSLVGSGNEQFF.